These 10 T cell receptor beta chains originate from one sample sequenced in a study of T cell responses to AZD1222 COVID-19 vaccine. Assay: immunoSEQ multiplex PCR; the TCRdb copy retains only in-frame clones and omits some. The data contain roughly 40,000 clones, roughly 87% of them singletons. Sample: peripheral blood, taken 28 days after the second AZD1222 dose. The receptors derive from an adult who received the AZD1222 COVID-19 vaccine.

This clone occurred once. V is TRBV29-1 and J is TRBJ1-2; D is ambiguous. Trimming removed 7 bases from V and 6 bases from J, with 15 bases in between. This CDR3 spans 12 amino acids. CDR1 is SQVTM, CDR2 ANQGSEA, per germline. The CDR3 DNA follows: TGCAGCGCCCCTACCTACGGGAATGGCTACACCTTC. Protein sequence: CSAPTYGNGYTF.

CDR3 residues: CASSLKGGVIQYF. CDR3 nucleotide sequence: TGTGCCAGCAGTTTAAAAGGGGGCGTCATTCAGTACTTC. The V call is TRBV12-3 or TRBV12-4, the J call TRBJ2-4, with 7 positions matching TRBD1. This CDR3 has 13 amino acids. V lost 2 bases to trimming and J lost 9 bases; unmatched junction nucleotides: 4.

The V call is TRBV19, the J call TRBJ1-1, with D unclear. Germline V gives CDR1 LNHDA, CDR2 SQIVND (reference sequence). Deletions cut 4 bases from V and 0 bases from J, with 9 bases between. The CDR3 is 14 residues long. Here the CDR3 DNA reads TGTGCCAGTAGTACGACGGGTATGAACACTGAAGCTTTCTTT. Translated: CASSTTGMNTEAFF. The entire variable domain, with the rest obtained from reference TRBV19 and TRBJ1-1, is as follows: DGGITQSPKYLFRKEGQNVTLSCEQNLNHDAMYWYRQDPGQGLRLIYYSQIVNDFQKGDIAEGYSVSREKKESFPLTVTSAQKNPTAFYLCASSTTGMNTEAFFGQGTRLTVV.

In its sample, this clone was seen once. The V and J genes are TRBV24-1 and TRBJ1-1; D not certain. V was clipped by 10 bases and J by 6 bases, with 11 bases between them. The CDR3 spans 11 residues. Looked up from germline, CDR1 is KGHDR and CDR2 is SFDVKD. The CDR3 coding sequence is TGTGCCACACCACCGGGATCTGAAGCTTTCTTT. It specifies CATPPGSEAFF.

This chain links TRBV2 with TRBJ2-2, with unresolved D. Looked up from germline, CDR1 is SNHLY and CDR2 is FYNNEI. V dropped 2 bases and J dropped 2 bases, with 9 bases sitting between them. This CDR3 is 15 amino acids long. The CDR3 spells CASSEIRSNTGELFF. The CDR3, as DNA: TGTGCCAGCAGTGAAATTCGGTCAAACACCGGGGAGCTGTTTTTT.

J is TRBJ1-1 and V is TRBV6-2 or TRBV6-3; unclear D gene. Trimming left V 5 bases short and J 8 bases short, with 12 bases between. Germline CDR1 and CDR2: MNHEY and SVGEGT. CDR3 length: 12 amino acids. The chain's CDR3 is CASSQPVREAFF. The CDR3 DNA is TGTGCCAGCAGTCAACCCGTTAGGGAAGCTTTCTTT.

The CDR3 nucleotides read TGTGCCAGCAGCGCGCATAGCGGGGGGGAAGAGACCCAGTACTTC. Protein sequence: CASSAHSGGEETQYF. The chain is built from TRBV9 and TRBJ2-5, with 11 positions matching TRBD2. CDR1 and CDR2 (germline): SGDLS, YYNGEE. V lost 3 bases, J lost 3 bases, and 4 bases stayed unmatched. This CDR3 contains 15 residues.

This clone was found a few times. The chain carries TRBV18 and TRBJ2-3, with 9 bases matching TRBD2. J gave up 1 base and V 3 bases, and 2 bases lay outside the gene matches. The CDR3 is 15 amino acids. Germline loops: CDR1 KGHSH, CDR2 LQKENI. For the CDR3, the DNA is TGTGCCAGCTCACCTAGCGGGGGACGCACAGATACGCAGTATTTT. This gives the protein CASSPSGGRTDTQYF.

The chain uses TRBV6-5 and TRBJ1-5; D not certain. The CDR3 is 13 amino acids. V shed 2 bases and J shed 9 bases, with 11 bases lying between them. CDR1 is MNHEY, CDR2 SVGAGI, per germline. DNA for the CDR3: TGTGCCAGCAGTTACGGGGTAGGACGGCCCCAGCATTTT. Amino acid sequence: CASSYGVGRPQHF.

The chain employs TRBV7-2 and TRBJ1-1; D perhaps matches TRBD1 (5 bases). CDR1 and CDR2 from the germline V gene are SGHTA and FQGNSA. CDR3 length equals 14 residues. The V gene lost 5 bases and the J gene lost 0 bases, with 10 bases spanning the gap. CDR3 amino acids: CASSAGTVNTEAFF. As DNA, the CDR3 is TGTGCCAGCAGCGCCGGGACGGTGAACACTGAAGCTTTCTTT.